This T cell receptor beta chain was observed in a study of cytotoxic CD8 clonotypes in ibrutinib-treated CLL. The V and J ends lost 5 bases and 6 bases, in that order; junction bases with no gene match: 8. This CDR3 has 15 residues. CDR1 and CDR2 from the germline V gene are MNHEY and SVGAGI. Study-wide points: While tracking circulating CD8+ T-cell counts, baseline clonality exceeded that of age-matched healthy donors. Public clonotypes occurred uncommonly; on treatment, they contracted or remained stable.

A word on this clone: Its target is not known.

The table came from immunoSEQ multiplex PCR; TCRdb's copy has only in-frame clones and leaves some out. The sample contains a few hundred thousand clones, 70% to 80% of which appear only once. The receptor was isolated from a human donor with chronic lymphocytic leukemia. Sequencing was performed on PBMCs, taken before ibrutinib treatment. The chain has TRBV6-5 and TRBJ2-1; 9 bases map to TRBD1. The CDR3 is CASSTGTGNPNEQFF. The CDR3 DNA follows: TGTGCCAGCAGTACCGGGACAGGGAACCCCAATGAGCAGTTCTTC.